One T cell receptor (beta chain) is described in this entry. The antigen is unknown. The V end lost 2 bases, the J end lost 3 bases, and 7 bases lay between the germline ends. The CDR3 is 13 residues long. These data originate in a study of T cell responses to AZD1222 COVID-19 vaccine. Profiled with immunoSEQ multiplex PCR; TCRdb holds only in-frame clones, not every one. The data contain around 120,000 clones, roughly 90% of them singletons. Study outcomes and limitations: The study reported that nearly half of spike-specific TCRs target unmutated variant regions.

This clonotype originated in an adult who received the AZD1222 COVID-19 vaccine. This chain joins TRBV12-3 or TRBV12-4 and TRBJ1-2; D not resolved. The source material was peripheral blood, sampled 28 days after the second AZD1222 dose. CDR3 bases: TGTGCCAGCAGTTTACAGCCGGACTATGGCTACACCTTC. It translates to CASSLQPDYGYTF.